This T cell receptor beta chain is drawn from a study of response to subunit inactivated influenza vaccine. TCRdb called the RT-PCR reads again in MiXCR, with one record for every CDR3 protein. The data show about 190,000 distinct CDR3 sequences, around an eighth seen once. Trimming left V 3 bases short and J 6 bases short, with 9 bases between. The CDR3 is 12 amino acids. This clonotype has a handful of counts. The chain combines TRBV12-3 or TRBV12-4 with TRBJ2-7, with D possibly being TRBD2 (6 bases). The sample in question was CD8+ T cells sorted from PBMCs, obtained roughly 5 days after vaccination. The clonotype originates from a man aged 50 to 59 who received an inactivated influenza vaccine. CDR3 nucleotides: TGTGCCAGCAGTTTTGGCGGGATCGAGCAGTACTTC. This translates into CASSFGGIEQYF.